This entry features one T cell receptor beta chain sequence. The antigen remains unidentified. Isolated RNA was reverse transcribed into cDNA used as the sequencing template. TCRdb's table, derived via immunoSEQ multiplex PCR, lists solely in-frame clones and lacks some. The sample consists of fewer than 200,000 clones, just under 60% of them appearing once. This CDR3 has 12 amino acids. From germline, CDR1 is SGDLS and CDR2 YYNGEE. Trimming took 0 bases from V and 5 from J, leaving 5 bases between them. PBMCs provided sorted CD4+ and CD8+ T cells. This entry comes from a study of CD8+ T cells in alopecia areata. General observations from the study: Clonality exceeded that of normal scalp in lesional scalp, most notably in alopecia totalis/universalis.

The clonotype was recovered from a human donor with alopecia areata. The sequencing here drew on CD4+ T cells sorted from blood, taken at week 0. This chain connects TRBV9 to TRBJ2-5; no clear D. CDR3 sequence reads: CASSVAQETQYF. CDR3 DNA: TGTGCCAGCAGCGTAGCTCAGGAGACCCAGTACTTC.